A single sample gave rise to the 17 T cell receptor beta chains below, sequenced in a study of CD8 T cells in ankylosing spondylitis. Findings and caveats of the study: A motif in TCR beta, a set of eight or nine highly homologous variants, appeared characteristic of ankylosing spondylitis blood.

One entry per CDR3 protein results from TCRdb running MiXCR on the 5' RACE reads. This table has some 240,000 distinct CDR3 sequences, approximately 7.3% appearing once. These TCRs' antigens remain unknown. Sequencing was carried out using blood, either unsorted or a sorted T cell fraction (not recorded which). The receptor set was obtained from a male donor with ankylosing spondylitis.

The V and J genes are TRBV7-9 and TRBJ2-1; D possibly uses TRBD1 or TRBD2 (5 bases each). V shed 2 bases and J shed 5 bases, with 13 bases lying between them. Per the germline V gene, CDR1 is SEHNR and CDR2 is FQNEAQ (reference sequence). This CDR3 region has 15 residues. CDR3 sequence reads: CASSLQGLGDNEQFF. CDR3 sequence (DNA): TGTGCCAGCAGCTTACAGGGTCTGGGGGACAATGAGCAGTTCTTC.

This clonotype showed up many times. V is TRBV19 and J is TRBJ2-5, with a tentative D call TRBD2 (6 bases). V was clipped by 5 bases and J by 4 bases, with 20 bases between them. CDR1 and CDR2 (germline): LNHDA, SQIVND (reference sequence). There are 16 residues in the CDR3. The DNA of the CDR3 is TGTGCCAGTAGTTCCCGGGAGCCCCCCTTTGGAGAGACCCAGTACTTC. This gives the protein CASSSREPPFGETQYF.

This clonotype has ten or more counts. The chain has TRBV6-2 or TRBV6-3 and TRBJ2-4; D is ambiguous. The CDR3 length is 14 residues. The V gene lost 6 bases and the J gene lost 0 bases, with 9 bases spanning the gap. Germline CDR1 is MNHEY and CDR2 is SVGEGT. CDR3 region: CASSYGLAKNIQYF. The CDR3 nucleotides read TGTGCCAGCAGCTACGGGTTAGCCAAAAACATTCAGTACTTC.

This clonotype appeared many times. The V call is TRBV29-1, the J call TRBJ2-1; 11 bases align to TRBD2. Germline V lookup: CDR1 SQVTM, CDR2 ANQGSEA. The CDR3 consists of 15 residues. V lost 6 bases, J lost 2 bases, and 6 bases stayed unmatched. The CDR3 sequence: CSVTQLAGAYNEQFF. As DNA, the CDR3 is TGCAGCGTGACCCAACTAGCGGGAGCCTACAATGAGCAGTTCTTC.

This clonotype came up many times. This sequence joins TRBV18 and TRBJ2-7; 8 positions agree with TRBD1. The V gene's germline CDR1 is KGHSH and CDR2 LQKENI. V shed 6 bases, J shed 4 bases, and the junction held 8 bases outside the gene matches. The CDR3 runs to 14 residues. DNA of the CDR3: TGTGCCAGCTCGCCGGTGGACAGGGAGTACGAGCAGTACTTC. Translation: CASSPVDREYEQYF.

This chain's CDR3 is CASSLPKQGLNEKLFF. In nucleotides, the CDR3 is TGTGCCAGCAGTTTACCCAAACAGGGGTTAAATGAAAAACTGTTTTTT. The rearrangement links TRBV28 to TRBJ1-4; TRBD1 agrees at 7 bases. CDR3 length: 16 amino acids. Germline V gene sequence: CDR1 MDHEN, CDR2 SYDVKM. V was pared by 2 bases and J by 5 bases, with 8 bases of the junction left unmatched. The full variable domain, its missing parts supplied by reference TRBV28 and TRBJ1-4, is DVKVTQSSRYLVKRTGEKVFLECVQDMDHENMFWYRQDPGLGLRLIYFSYDVKMKEKGDIPEGYSVSREKKERFSLILESASTNQTSMYLCASSLPKQGLNEKLFFGSGTQLSVL.

This clonotype was detected many times. This sequence joins TRBV6-5 and TRBJ1-3; 7 nucleotides line up with TRBD1. Germline CDR1 reads MNHEY; CDR2 reads SVGAGI. With V trimmed by 0 bases and J by 4 bases, 6 bases remained unmatched. The CDR3 spans 16 residues. Written as DNA, the CDR3 is TGTGCCAGCAGTTACTCGTCCAGGGGGTCCGGAAACACCATATATTTT. This sequence encodes CASSYSSRGSGNTIYF.

This clonotype was counted at least ten times. The rearrangement links TRBV27 to TRBJ2-7; 8 positions match TRBD1. The germline V gene encodes CDR1 MNHEY and CDR2 SMNVEV (reference sequence). The CDR3 sequence is 15 residues long. The V and J ends lost 2 bases and 1 base, in that order; junction bases with no gene match: 4. CDR3 loop: CASSLAGTGSYEQYF. The CDR3 bases are TGTGCCAGCAGTTTAGCGGGGACAGGTTCCTACGAGCAGTACTTC.

This clonotype has only a few counts. The J gene is TRBJ2-1, the V gene TRBV7-9; either TRBD1 or TRBD2 may fit D (5 bases each). Trimming shortened V by 8 bases and J by 0 bases, and 5 bases separated the two germline ends. Germline V gives CDR1 SEHNR, CDR2 FQNEAQ (reference sequence). This CDR3 contains 12 residues. DNA for the CDR3: TGTGCCAGCGGGGGCTCCTACAATGAGCAGTTCTTC. As protein: CASGGSYNEQFF.

V and J are TRBV28 and TRBJ2-7, with 7 positions matching TRBD2. The CDR3 is made up of 14 amino acids. Germline CDR1 reads MDHEN; CDR2 reads SYDVKM. Trimming at V came to 3 bases and at J to 3 bases, leaving 5 bases not matched to a gene. CDR3 protein: CASSFTSGDYEQYF. CDR3 coding DNA: TGTGCCAGCAGTTTTACCAGCGGGGACTACGAGCAGTACTTC.

This clonotype showed up many times. The CDR3 spells CASRAGTKVYEQYF. The DNA for the CDR3 is TGTGCCAGCAGAGCCGGGACAAAAGTCTACGAGCAGTACTTC. V usage is TRBV28 and J usage is TRBJ2-7; D might be TRBD1 (6 bases). The CDR3 extends over 14 amino acids. Germline assignment: CDR1 MDHEN and CDR2 SYDVKM. Trimming cost V 6 bases and J 3 bases, with 15 bases left between them.

The sample holds many counts of this clonotype. The V call is TRBV7-9, the J call TRBJ1-2; possible D gene TRBD1, 6 bases. This CDR3 spans 15 amino acids. V was clipped by 5 bases and J by 4 bases, with 17 bases between them. The germline V gene has CDR1 SEHNR and CDR2 FQNEAQ (reference sequence). CDR3 sequence: CASSPLGAERYGYTF. CDR3 nucleotides: TGTGCCAGCAGCCCTTTGGGGGCAGAGCGCTATGGCTACACCTTC.

This clonotype was detected ten times or more. The chain has TRBV7-8 and TRBJ2-1, with D tentatively TRBD2 (6 bases). CDR1 is SGHVS and CDR2 is FQNEAQ in the germline V gene. The CDR3 runs 17 residues. V dropped 2 bases and J dropped 4 bases, with 18 bases sitting between them. The DNA for the CDR3 is TGTGCCAGCAGCTTAAAAACGCGACTAGGGATTTACAATGAGCAGTTCTTC. The encoded protein is CASSLKTRLGIYNEQFF. The full variable domain, rest sourced from reference TRBV7-8 and TRBJ2-1, is GAGVSQSPRYKVAKRGQDVALRCDPISGHVSLFWYQQALGQGPEFLTYFQNEAQLDKSGLPSDRFFAERPEGSVSTLKIQRTQQEDSAVYLCASSLKTRLGIYNEQFFGPGTRLTVL.

The sample holds many counts of this clonotype. CDR3 sequence (DNA): TGTGCCACGGCTGGAGTGGCTAGCTCTTCTGAAGCTTTCTTT. Protein: CATAGVASSSEAFF. The chain carries TRBV10-3 and TRBJ1-1; D gene uncertain. The V end was cut by 10 bases, the J end by 6 bases, with 21 bases between. The germline V gene has CDR1 ENHRY and CDR2 SYGVKD. The CDR3 runs to 14 residues.

Many counts were recorded for this clonotype. V is TRBV27 and J is TRBJ2-7; no definite D call. The CDR3 is 16 amino acids. Trimming took 0 bases from V and 1 from J, leaving 13 bases between them. Germline values: CDR1 MNHEY, CDR2 SMNVEV (reference sequence). The CDR3 DNA is TGTGCCAGCAGTTTATCCAGCAAAAAGTTGTCCTACGAGCAGTACTTC. Its protein is CASSLSSKKLSYEQYF.

The chain is built from TRBV9 and TRBJ2-3, with 12 bases that match TRBD2. Germline V lookup: CDR1 SGDLS, CDR2 YYNGEE. V trimming: 5 bases; J trimming: 6 bases; junction bases outside the gene matches: 10. This CDR3 contains 16 residues. The chain's CDR3 is CASSVTSGGWADTQYF. CDR3 in DNA: TGTGCCAGCAGTGTGACTAGCGGGGGATGGGCTGATACGCAGTATTTT. Full variable domain (remainder filled in from reference TRBV9 and TRBJ2-3): DSGVTQTPKHLITATGQRVTLRCSPRSGDLSVYWYQQSLDQGLQFLIQYYNGEERAKGNILERFSAQQFPDLHSELNLSSLELGDSALYFCASSVTSGGWADTQYFGPGTRLTVL.

At least ten counts were recorded for this clonotype. This rearrangement joins TRBV7-3 to TRBJ2-1; 11 positions match TRBD2. CDR3 length: 15 amino acids. V shed 0 bases and J 7 bases; nucleotides not matched to a gene: 2. Germline-derived CDR1 and CDR2 are SGHTA and FQGTGA. Here the CDR3 DNA reads TGTGCCAGCAGCTTAACGGGGACTAGCGGAAATGAGCAGTTCTTC. This translates into CASSLTGTSGNEQFF.